Listed here are 24 T cell receptor beta chains from one sample, sequenced in a study of blood T cell repertoires in COVID-19. Some clones are missing from TCRdb's copy, which holds only in-frame ones; the method was immunoSEQ multiplex PCR. The repertoire includes some 140,000 clones, 78% of them detected once, and under 2% sits in the top ten. Sequencing input: peripheral blood. Receptors were obtained from a man aged 80 or over with acute or convalescent COVID-19.

The chain uses TRBV7-2 and TRBJ2-6; D unresolved. The germline CDR1 and CDR2 sequences are SGHTA and FQGNSA. CDR3 length: 15 residues. Trimming took 2 bases from V and 0 from J, leaving 5 bases between them. As DNA, the CDR3 is TGTGCCAGCAGCTTACAGTTCTCTGGGGCCAACGTCCTGACTTTC. Its protein product is CASSLQFSGANVLTF.

The CDR3 spells CASSQDGGASYEQYF. CDR3 in DNA: TGTGCCAGCAGCCAAGATGGCGGGGCGTCCTACGAGCAGTACTTC. V is TRBV3-1 (or the pseudogene TRBV3-2) and J is TRBJ2-7; D might be TRBD2 (6 bases). This CDR3 spans 15 amino acids. Between the trimmed V and J ends, which lost 0 bases and 1 base, there was a span of 10 bases. Germline CDR1 and CDR2: LGHDT and YNNKEL (reference sequence).

The chain recombines TRBV28 with TRBJ2-1; D remains ambiguous. The V end was cut by 1 base, the J end by 6 bases, with 10 bases between. From germline, CDR1 is MDHEN and CDR2 SYDVKM. The length of the CDR3 is 14 residues. The CDR3, as DNA: TGTGCCAGCAGTTTATCCCTAGTATTCAATGAGCAGTTCTTC. Encoded protein: CASSLSLVFNEQFF. The whole variable domain, filled in from reference TRBV28 and TRBJ2-1, reads DVKVTQSSRYLVKRTGEKVFLECVQDMDHENMFWYRQDPGLGLRLIYFSYDVKMKEKGDIPEGYSVSREKKERFSLILESASTNQTSMYLCASSLSLVFNEQFFGPGTRLTVL.

This clone was counted a few times. This chain links TRBV7-9 with TRBJ2-3; 8 bases match TRBD1. CDR3 length equals 14 residues. In germline, CDR1 is SEHNR, CDR2 FQNEAQ (reference sequence). Trimming at V came to 8 bases and at J to 3 bases, leaving 7 bases not matched to a gene. As DNA, the CDR3 is TGTGCCAGCGGAACAGGACAGGGAACAGATACGCAGTATTTT. Amino acids: CASGTGQGTDTQYF.

This clone was detected only a few times. The chain joins TRBV6-5 to TRBJ1-5, with TRBD1 matching over 7 bases. Germline loops: CDR1 MNHEY, CDR2 SVGAGI. J gave up 1 base and V 8 bases, and 8 bases lay outside the gene matches. This CDR3 contains 15 residues. The CDR3 DNA reads TGTGCCAGCGGGGACAGATCTTCAAGCAATCAGCCCCAGCATTTT. Translation: CASGDRSSSNQPQHF.

This rearrangement joins TRBV9 to TRBJ1-6; no reliable D call. CDR1 is SGDLS, CDR2 YYNGEE, per germline. Trimming left V 7 bases short and J 10 bases short, with 12 bases between. The CDR3 spans 12 residues. This CDR3 reads CASGREGSPLHF. The CDR3 DNA is TGTGCCAGCGGACGCGAGGGATCACCCCTCCACTTT.

This clone was observed a handful of times. The rearrangement links TRBV11-2 to TRBJ1-6; 9 bases fit TRBD1. Germline V CDR1 and CDR2: SGHAT, FQNNGV. V lost 5 bases, J lost 5 bases, and 10 bases stayed unmatched. The CDR3 consists of 17 residues. The CDR3 nucleotides read TGTGCCAGCAGCCGTTCGGGACAGGGAAGGGATAATTCACCCCTCCACTTT. Residues: CASSRSGQGRDNSPLHF.

The chain combines TRBV28 with TRBJ2-2; D perhaps matches TRBD1 (6 bases). Trimming shortened V by 0 bases and J by 6 bases, and 17 bases separated the two germline ends. CDR1 MDHEN and CDR2 SYDVKM come from the germline V gene. CDR3 length: 17 amino acids. The CDR3 region is CASSLWDSPVRAGELFF. For the CDR3, the DNA is TGTGCCAGCAGTTTATGGGACAGCCCCGTCAGGGCCGGGGAGCTGTTTTTT.

This chain links TRBV5-1 with TRBJ2-3, with 7 bases identical to TRBD2. The CDR3 is made up of 16 amino acids. J gave up 0 bases and V 4 bases, and 8 bases lay outside the gene matches. Germline V gene data show CDR1 as SGHRS and CDR2 as YFSETQ. This CDR3 is CASSPSGGPSTDTQYF. The CDR3 nucleotides are TGCGCCAGCAGCCCGTCGGGGGGACCTAGCACAGATACGCAGTATTTT.

The V gene is TRBV30, the J gene TRBJ1-5; D not resolved. Germline V gene lookup returns CDR1 GTSNPN and CDR2 SVGIG (reference sequence). The CDR3 sequence is 13 residues long. The germline V and J ends were trimmed by 1 base and 5 bases, with 9 bases remaining between them. CDR3 sequence (DNA): TGTGCCTGGAGTGCCGGTTCGGATCAGCCCCAGCATTTT. This codes for CAWSAGSDQPQHF.

The table lists this clone with a count of one. The V and J genes are TRBV2 and TRBJ1-5; 7 bases agree with TRBD1. Unmatched junction bases numbered 7, after V lost 5 bases and J lost 6 bases. CDR3 length equals 14 residues. Looked up from germline, CDR1 is SNHLY and CDR2 is FYNNEI. CDR3 amino acids: CASSPTGKVQPQHF. CDR3 in DNA: TGTGCCAGCAGTCCGACAGGGAAGGTTCAGCCCCAGCATTTT.

The gene calls are TRBV28 and TRBJ1-6, with D hard to call. Between the trimmed V and J ends, which lost 3 bases and 0 bases, there was a span of 6 bases. CDR1 MDHEN and CDR2 SYDVKM come from the germline V gene. CDR3 size: 15 residues. In nucleotides, the CDR3 is TGTGCCAGCAGTTTCGGGAGCTCCTATAATTCACCCCTCCACTTT. Translation gives CASSFGSSYNSPLHF.

This clone occurred many times. This chain joins TRBV4-2 and TRBJ1-5, with D possibly matching TRBD1 (5 bases). The CDR3 is 18 amino acids. V shed 2 bases and J shed 10 bases, with 27 bases lying between them. The germline gives CDR1 LGHNA, CDR2 YNFKEQ. Here the CDR3 DNA reads TGTGCCAGCAGCCAACACTCGATAGTAGGGGCCTCATACTTTCCCCAGCATTTT. Its protein product is CASSQHSIVGASYFPQHF.

This clone was observed a single time. This chain uses TRBV5-1 with TRBJ1-1, with D possibly matching TRBD1 (6 bases). The ends were cut back, 0 bases at V and 6 bases at J, with 12 bases in the middle. There are 14 residues in the CDR3. From germline, CDR1 is SGHRS and CDR2 YFSETQ. The CDR3 spells CASSLDGGRAEAFF. CDR3 nucleotide sequence: TGCGCCAGCAGCTTGGATGGGGGCAGGGCTGAAGCTTTCTTT. Full variable domain (outside the CDR3, taken from reference TRBV5-1 and TRBJ1-1): KAGVTQTPRYLIKTRGQQVTLSCSPISGHRSVSWYQQTPGQGLQFLFEYFSETQRNKGNFPGRFSGRQFSNSRSEMNVSTLELGDSALYLCASSLDGGRAEAFFGQGTRLTVV.

The chain recombines TRBV7-2 with TRBJ1-2; a weak D match, TRBD1 (5 bases). This CDR3 has 15 amino acids. Germline CDR1 is SGHTA and CDR2 is FQGNSA. V shed 7 bases and J shed 7 bases, with 22 bases lying between them. The CDR3 reads CASNVGGAPGSGYTF. The CDR3 DNA is TGTGCCAGCAACGTTGGCGGGGCCCCTGGTAGTGGCTACACCTTC.

The chain links TRBV6-1 to TRBJ1-1, with 7 bases matching TRBD1. Germline V gene lookup returns CDR1 MNHNS and CDR2 SASEGT. CDR3 size: 16 residues. With V trimmed by 3 bases and J by 1 base, 8 bases remained unmatched. The CDR3 sequence: CASSDDYRGPNTEAFF. Here the CDR3 DNA reads TGTGCCAGCAGTGATGATTACAGGGGACCGAACACTGAAGCTTTCTTT.

This clone showed up just a few times. CDR3 DNA sequence: TGTGCCAGCAGCCACCCGGGCCCGGGACTAGCGGCCTCAGATACGCAGTATTTT. Its translation: CASSHPGPGLAASDTQYF. The genes are TRBV7-2 and TRBJ2-3, with TRBD2 matching 11 bases. The CDR3 contains 18 residues. Germline assignment: CDR1 SGHTA and CDR2 FQGNSA. Unmatched junction bases numbered 14, after V lost 5 bases and J lost 4 bases.

This chain links TRBV5-1 with TRBJ2-5, with no clear D. The CDR3 covers 14 residues. Germline V lookup: CDR1 SGHRS, CDR2 YFSETQ. The V end lost 1 base, the J end lost 3 bases, and 10 bases lay between the germline ends. CDR3 amino acids: CASSLIGQKETQYF. The CDR3 bases are TGCGCCAGCAGCTTGATTGGGCAGAAAGAGACCCAGTACTTC.

The chain recombines TRBV19 with TRBJ2-3; D ambiguous. CDR1 LNHDA and CDR2 SQIVND come from the germline V gene (reference sequence). The CDR3 consists of 14 residues. V was shortened by 3 bases and J by 4 bases, with 11 bases between the two germline ends. CDR3 sequence reads: CASSISSSADTQYF. CDR3 DNA sequence: TGTGCCAGTAGTATTTCGTCCAGCGCAGATACGCAGTATTTT.

The chain carries TRBV7-8 and TRBJ2-7; D may be TRBD1 (5 bases). In germline, CDR1 is SGHVS, CDR2 FQNEAQ. Trimming pared 1 base from V and 0 bases from J, leaving 7 bases between. This CDR3 has 14 amino acids. The CDR3 DNA reads TGTGCCAGCAGCTTAGTACAGGCCTCCTACGAGCAGTACTTC. It encodes CASSLVQASYEQYF.

This clone was picked up one time. The chain couples TRBV6-2 or TRBV6-3 to TRBJ2-5; 14 bases agree with TRBD2. CDR3 length: 18 amino acids. V lost 5 bases and J lost 5; bases outside the gene matches: 13. Germline CDR1 MNHEY, CDR2 SVGEGT. This CDR3 reads CASSHGLAGGNHMETQYF. The CDR3 DNA follows: TGTGCCAGCAGTCACGGACTAGCGGGGGGCAACCACATGGAGACCCAGTACTTC.

The CDR3 DNA reads TGTGCCAGTAGTATTCCAGGGGGCAAGTACGAGCAGTACTTC. Its translation is CASSIPGGKYEQYF. This chain uses TRBV19 with TRBJ2-7, with 8 positions matching TRBD1. Unmatched junction bases numbered 5, after V lost 3 bases and J lost 4 bases. CDR3 size: 14 residues. CDR1 is LNHDA, CDR2 SQIVND, per germline (reference sequence).

This chain uses TRBV28 with TRBJ1-2, with D maybe TRBD1 (5 bases). CDR1 and CDR2 from the germline V gene are MDHEN and SYDVKM. The CDR3 is 12 residues long. V lost 2 bases and J lost 7, with 8 bases in between. The CDR3 protein is CASSLQGSGYTF. The CDR3 DNA sequence: TGTGCCAGCAGTTTACAGGGCAGTGGCTACACCTTC.

This clone has a handful of counts. V is TRBV7-8 and J is TRBJ1-2; D is perhaps TRBD1 (6 bases). The V and J ends lost 5 bases and 0 bases respectively, with 16 bases between them. CDR3 size: 16 residues. CDR1 is SGHVS and CDR2 is FQNEAQ in the germline V gene. Here the CDR3 DNA reads TGTGCCAGCAGCCGAGACAGGATCGGAGCTAACTATGGCTACACCTTC. Translation: CASSRDRIGANYGYTF.